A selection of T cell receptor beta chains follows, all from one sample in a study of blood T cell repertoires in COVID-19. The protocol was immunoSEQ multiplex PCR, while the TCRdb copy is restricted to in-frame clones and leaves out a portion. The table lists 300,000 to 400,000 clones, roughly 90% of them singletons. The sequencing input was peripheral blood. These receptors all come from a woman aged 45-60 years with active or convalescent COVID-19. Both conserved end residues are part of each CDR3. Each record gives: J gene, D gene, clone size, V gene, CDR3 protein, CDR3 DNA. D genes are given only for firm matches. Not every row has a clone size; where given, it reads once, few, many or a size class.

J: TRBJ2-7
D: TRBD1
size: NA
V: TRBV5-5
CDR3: CASNFPGQGIYEQYF
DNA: TGTGCCAGCAACTTCCCGGGACAGGGGATCTACGAGCAGTACTTC

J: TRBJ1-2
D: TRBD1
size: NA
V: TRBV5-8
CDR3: CASSLWGQENGYTF
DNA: TGTGCCAGCAGCTTATGGGGACAGGAGAATGGCTACACCTTC

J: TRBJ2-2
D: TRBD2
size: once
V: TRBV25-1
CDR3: CASSRTRLAGSRGGELFF
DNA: TGTGCCAGCAGCCGAACCCGACTAGCGGGGTCACGGGGCGGGGAGCTGTTTTTT

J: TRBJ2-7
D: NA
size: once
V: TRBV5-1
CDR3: CASSLGVPGYEQYF
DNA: TGCGCCAGCAGCTTGGGAGTGCCGGGGTACGAGCAGTACTTC

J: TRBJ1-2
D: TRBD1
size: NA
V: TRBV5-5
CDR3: CASSLGGQDYGYTF
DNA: TGTGCCAGCAGCTTGGGGGGACAGGACTATGGCTACACCTTC

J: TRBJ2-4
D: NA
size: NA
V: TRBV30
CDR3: CAYVLNLAKNIQYF
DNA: TGTGCCTATGTACTCAATCTAGCCAAAAACATTCAGTACTTC

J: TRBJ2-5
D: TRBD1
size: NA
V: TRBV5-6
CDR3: CASSIHRGEETQYF
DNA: TGTGCCAGCAGCATCCACAGGGGGGAAGAGACCCAGTACTTC

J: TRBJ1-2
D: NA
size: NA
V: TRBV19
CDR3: CASSIARENYGYTF
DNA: TGTGCCAGTAGTATCGCGCGGGAAAACTATGGCTACACCTTC

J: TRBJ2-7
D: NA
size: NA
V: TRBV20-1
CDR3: CSAPMAEQYF
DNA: TGCAGTGCTCCGATGGCCGAGCAGTACTTC

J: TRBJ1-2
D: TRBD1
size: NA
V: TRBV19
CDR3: CASSIAGGANYGYTF
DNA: TGTGCCAGTAGTATAGCAGGGGGAGCTAACTATGGCTACACCTTC

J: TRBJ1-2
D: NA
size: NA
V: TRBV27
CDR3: CASSPGGQYGYTF
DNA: TGTGCCAGCAGTCCCGGCGGGCAGTACGGCTACACCTTC

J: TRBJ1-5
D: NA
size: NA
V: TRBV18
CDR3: CASSPRSGNQPQHF
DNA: TGTGCCAGCTCACCAAGGAGCGGGAATCAGCCCCAGCATTTT

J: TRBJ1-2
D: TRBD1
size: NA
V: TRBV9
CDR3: CASSAQGAIGFDGYTF
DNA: TGTGCCAGCAGCGCGCAGGGGGCAATCGGGTTTGATGGCTACACCTTC

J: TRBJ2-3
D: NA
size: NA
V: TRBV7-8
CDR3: CASSLRVTQYF
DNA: TGTGCCAGCAGCCTGAGGGTTACGCAGTATTTT

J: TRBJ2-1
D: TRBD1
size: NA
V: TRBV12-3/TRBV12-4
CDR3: CASSLTQGARFF
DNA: TGTGCCAGCAGTTTGACCCAGGGGGCCCGGTTCTTC

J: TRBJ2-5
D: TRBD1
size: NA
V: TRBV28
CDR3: CASSLDRQGEGETQYF
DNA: TGTGCCAGCAGTTTGGATAGACAGGGTGAAGGAGAGACCCAGTACTTC

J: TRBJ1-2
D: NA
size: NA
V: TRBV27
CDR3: CASGGSPNYGYTF
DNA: TGTGCCAGCGGTGGGAGCCCTAACTATGGCTACACCTTC

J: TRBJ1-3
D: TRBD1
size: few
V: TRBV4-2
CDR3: CASSQDRAGNTIYF
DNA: TGTGCCAGCAGCCAGGACAGGGCTGGAAACACCATATATTTT

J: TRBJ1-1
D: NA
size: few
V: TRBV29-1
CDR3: CSVRGSTEAFF
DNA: TGCAGCGTTCGGGGGTCCACTGAAGCTTTCTTT

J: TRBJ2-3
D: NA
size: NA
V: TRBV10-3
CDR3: CAIRGEGGTDTQYF
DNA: TGTGCCATTAGGGGGGAGGGAGGCACAGATACGCAGTATTTT

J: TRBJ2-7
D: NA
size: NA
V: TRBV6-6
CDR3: CASSYSTIQFSYEQYF
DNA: TGTGCCAGCAGTTACTCCACCATACAGTTCTCCTACGAGCAGTACTTC

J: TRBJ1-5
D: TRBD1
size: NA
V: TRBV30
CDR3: CAWGTGFNQPQHF
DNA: TGTGCCTGGGGGACAGGTTTTAATCAGCCCCAGCATTTT

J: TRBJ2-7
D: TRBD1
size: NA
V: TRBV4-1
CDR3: CASSPTGGTGEQYF
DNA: TGCGCCAGCAGCCCGACAGGGGGAACGGGCGAGCAGTACTTC

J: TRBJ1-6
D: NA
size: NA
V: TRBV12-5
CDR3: CASGLDRNSPLHF
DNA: TGTGCTAGTGGTTTGGACAGAAATTCACCCCTCCACTTT

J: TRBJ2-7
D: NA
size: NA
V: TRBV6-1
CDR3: CASSEAGSRVSEQYF
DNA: TGTGCCAGCAGTGAAGCTGGGTCACGGGTCTCCGAGCAGTACTTC

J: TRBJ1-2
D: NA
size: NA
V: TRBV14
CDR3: CASSRDTRGYTF
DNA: TGTGCCAGCAGCCGAGACACGCGGGGCTACACCTTC

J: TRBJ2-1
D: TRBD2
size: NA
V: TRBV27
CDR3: CASSFSELAGHYNEQFF
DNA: TGTGCCAGCAGTTTCAGCGAACTAGCGGGACACTACAATGAGCAGTTCTTC

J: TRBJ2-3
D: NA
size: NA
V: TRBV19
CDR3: CASSIEPRGFTTDTQYF
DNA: TGTGCCAGTAGTATAGAGCCCCGGGGGTTCACCACAGATACGCAGTATTTT

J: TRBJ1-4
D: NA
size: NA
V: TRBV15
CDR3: CATSRDLTAMATNEKLFF
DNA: TGTGCCACCAGCAGAGATCTGACAGCGATGGCAACTAATGAAAAACTGTTTTTT

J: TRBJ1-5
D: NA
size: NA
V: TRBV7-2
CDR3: CASSLGTYGNQPQHF
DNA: TGTGCCAGCAGCTTAGGGACATATGGCAATCAGCCCCAGCATTTT

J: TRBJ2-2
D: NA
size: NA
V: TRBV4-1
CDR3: CASSNRAAGELFF
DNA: TGCGCCAGCAGTAACAGGGCGGCCGGGGAGCTGTTTTTT

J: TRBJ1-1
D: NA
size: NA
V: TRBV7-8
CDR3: CASSQRHRRMNTEAFF
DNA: TGTGCCAGCAGCCAACGACACAGGCGAATGAACACTGAAGCTTTCTTT

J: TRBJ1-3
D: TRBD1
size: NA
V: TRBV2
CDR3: CASSAGGSGNTIYF
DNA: TGTGCCAGCAGCGCAGGGGGATCTGGAAACACCATATATTTT

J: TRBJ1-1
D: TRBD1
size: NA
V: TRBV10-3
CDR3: CAISGTGGGTEAFF
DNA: TGTGCCATCAGTGGAACAGGGGGTGGCACTGAAGCTTTCTTT

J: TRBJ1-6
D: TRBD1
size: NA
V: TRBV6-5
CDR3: CASSLQGENSPLHF
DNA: TGTGCCAGCAGCTTACAGGGGGAAAATTCACCCCTCCACTTT

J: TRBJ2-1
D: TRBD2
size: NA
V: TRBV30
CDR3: CAWTGEGRQFF
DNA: TGTGCCTGGACCGGGGAGGGGAGACAGTTCTTC

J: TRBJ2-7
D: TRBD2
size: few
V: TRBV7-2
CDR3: CASTHGTSGTYEQYF
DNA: TGTGCCAGCACCCACGGGACTAGCGGGACCTACGAGCAGTACTTC

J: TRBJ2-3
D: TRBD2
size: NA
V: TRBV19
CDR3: CASSIGTSRSTDTQYF
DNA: TGTGCCAGTAGTATAGGGACTAGCAGAAGCACAGATACGCAGTATTTT

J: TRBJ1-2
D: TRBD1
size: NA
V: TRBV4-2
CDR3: CASSPGTGSGYTF
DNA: TGTGCCAGCAGCCCCGGGACAGGATCGGGCTACACCTTC

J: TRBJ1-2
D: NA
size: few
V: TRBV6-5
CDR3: CASGASSRGYTF
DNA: TGTGCCAGCGGGGCCTCTTCGCGGGGCTACACCTTC

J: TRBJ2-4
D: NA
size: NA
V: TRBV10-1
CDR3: CASNPGTGQYF
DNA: TGCGCCAGCAATCCTGGGACTGGACAGTACTTC

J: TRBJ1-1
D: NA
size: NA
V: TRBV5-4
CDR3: CALSGAGLNTEAFF
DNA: TGTGCCCTAAGCGGGGCAGGGCTGAACACTGAAGCTTTCTTT